These T cell receptor beta chains were read from a single sample in a study of blood T cells in healthy people across ages. MiXCR, applied by TCRdb to the 5' RACE reads, yields one record per CDR3 protein. The data contain 1.5 million to 2 million distinct CDR3 sequences, around half of them seen just once; the ten biggest clones take up less than 2.5%. Sequencing was carried out using blood. The receptors were gathered from a woman aged 40 to 50 in good health. CDR3s include the opening cysteine and the closing phenylalanine or tryptophan. D genes are given only for firm matches. Rows may omit the clone size; those that give it use once, few, many or a size class.

TRBV28	.	.	TRBJ2-5	CASSPLTGLGTQYF	TGTGCCAGCAGTCCCTTAACAGGGTTGGGGACCCAGTACTTC
TRBV24-1	.	.	TRBJ2-7	CATSGQGNSYEQYF	TGTGCCACCAGTGGTCAGGGAAACTCCTACGAGCAGTACTTC
TRBV20-1	.	TRBD1	TRBJ1-2	CSAMDRGRTNYGYTF	TGCAGTGCAATGGACAGGGGGCGGACTAACTATGGCTACACCTTC
TRBV27	.	.	TRBJ2-5	CASSRKAGWTQETQYF	TGTGCCAGCAGCAGAAAGGCTGGGTGGACCCAAGAGACCCAGTACTTC
TRBV11-2	few	TRBD2	TRBJ2-1	CASLSGSYNEQFF	TGTGCCAGCCTGAGCGGGAGTTACAATGAGCAGTTCTTC
TRBV7-9	.	.	TRBJ2-3	CASTKLGSPLSTDTQYF	TGTGCCAGCACCAAACTCGGCAGCCCCCTTAGCACAGATACGCAGTATTTT
TRBV29-1	few	.	TRBJ2-5	CSVDVRKGPLQETQYF	TGCAGCGTTGATGTTAGGAAGGGACCGCTCCAAGAGACCCAGTACTTC
TRBV4-3	few	TRBD1	TRBJ1-2	CASSRQGFYGYTF	TGCGCCAGCAGTCGACAGGGATTCTATGGCTACACCTTC
TRBV7-9	.	.	TRBJ1-6	CASSLGRTEYSPLHF	TGTGCCAGCAGCTTAGGGCGGACAGAATATTCACCCCTCCACTTT
TRBV12-3/TRBV12-4	once	.	TRBJ2-4	CASSLGAQGRTKNIQYF	TGTGCCAGCAGTTTAGGGGCGCAGGGGCGAACCAAAAACATTCAGTACTTC
TRBV7-2	.	.	TRBJ1-5	CASSRTVRNQPQHF	TGTGCCAGCAGTAGAACAGTTCGCAATCAGCCCCAGCATTTT
TRBV15	.	TRBD2	TRBJ2-3	CAALAGGTDTQYF	TGTGCCGCTCTAGCGGGGGGAACAGATACGCAGTATTTT
TRBV7-2	.	TRBD1	TRBJ1-5	CASSDDRANQPQHF	TGTGCCAGCAGCGACGACAGGGCCAATCAGCCCCAGCATTTT
TRBV27	once	.	TRBJ1-1	CASSLRGAPLLNTEAFF	TGTGCCAGCAGTTTAAGGGGGGCCCCTCTATTGAACACTGAAGCTTTCTTT
TRBV29-1	few	TRBD1	TRBJ2-4	CSVTGTGILLAKNIQYF	TGCAGCGTCACCGGGACAGGGATTCTTCTAGCCAAAAACATTCAGTACTTC
TRBV6-2/TRBV6-3	few	.	TRBJ2-1	CASSWTHEQFF	TGTGCCAGCAGTTGGACACATGAGCAGTTCTTC
TRBV2	.	.	TRBJ1-1	CASSESRRGTEAFF	TGTGCCAGCAGTGAAAGCAGGCGGGGCACTGAAGCTTTCTTT
TRBV29-1	.	.	TRBJ2-1	CSVVPVETRRNEQFF	TGCAGCGTTGTTCCAGTGGAGACTAGAAGAAATGAGCAGTTCTTC
TRBV3-1	.	.	TRBJ2-7	CASSLGVAGAHYEQYF	TGTGCCAGCAGCCTCGGGGTGGCGGGTGCCCACTACGAGCAGTACTTC
TRBV7-6	.	.	TRBJ2-5	CASSPHRRTYQETQYF	TGTGCCAGCAGCCCACATAGGCGGACGTACCAAGAGACCCAGTACTTC
TRBV7-6	.	.	TRBJ1-1	CASSPIMGGYTEAFF	TGTGCCAGCAGCCCAATTATGGGAGGCTACACTGAAGCTTTCTTT
TRBV29-1	few	TRBD1	TRBJ1-2	CSVNSGGIYGYTF	TGCAGCGTTAATTCAGGGGGCATCTATGGCTACACCTTC
TRBV7-8	few	.	TRBJ2-7	CASSDPTKGRRSYEQYF	TGTGCCAGCAGCGACCCGACCAAGGGCCGGAGGTCCTACGAGCAGTACTTC
TRBV10-3	.	TRBD2	TRBJ2-3	CATSGGGGVRGTQYF	TGTGCCACCAGTGGGGGGGGAGGAGTCCGGGGTACGCAGTATTTT
TRBV9	few	.	TRBJ2-1	CASSHRAAYNEQFF	TGTGCCAGCAGCCACCGGGCGGCCTACAATGAGCAGTTCTTC
TRBV20-1	.	.	TRBJ2-7	CSVENGRSSYEQYF	TGCAGTGTAGAGAATGGGAGGAGCTCCTACGAGCAGTACTTC
TRBV5-1	.	.	TRBJ2-7	CASSLRDTVYEQYF	TGCGCCAGCAGCTTAAGGGACACTGTCTACGAGCAGTACTTC
TRBV4-1	.	.	TRBJ1-2	CASGQEAGGVYGYTF	TGCGCCAGCGGCCAAGAAGCCGGGGGGGTCTATGGCTACACCTTC
TRBV5-1	.	TRBD2	TRBJ2-7	CASSSKLAGGDTYEQYF	TGCGCCAGCAGCTCGAAACTAGCGGGGGGAGATACGTACGAGCAGTACTTC
TRBV7-2	once	TRBD1	TRBJ2-7	CASSLSPQGANEQYF	TGTGCCAGCAGCTTGTCGCCCCAGGGGGCCAACGAGCAGTACTTC
TRBV9	.	TRBD1	TRBJ1-2	CASSVQDDRELAGYTF	TGTGCCAGCAGCGTCCAAGACGACAGGGAATTGGCTGGCTACACCTTC
TRBV28	.	.	TRBJ1-3	CAGSVNPGNTIYF	TGTGCCGGCAGTGTAAACCCTGGAAACACCATATATTTT
TRBV4-3	.	.	TRBJ1-5	CASSQESGVNQPQHF	TGCGCCAGCAGCCAAGAATCGGGGGTCAATCAGCCCCAGCATTTT
TRBV6-6	many	TRBD1	TRBJ2-3	CASSFTGGADTQYF	TGTGCCAGCAGTTTCACAGGGGGTGCAGATACGCAGTATTTT
TRBV4-1	.	.	TRBJ2-7	CASSQGWGDFLYEQYF	TGCGCCAGCAGCCAAGGATGGGGCGACTTTCTCTACGAGCAGTACTTC
TRBV20-1	few	.	TRBJ1-2	CSARIPGGYTF	TGCAGTGCTAGAATTCCCGGGGGCTACACCTTC
TRBV4-1	few	TRBD1	TRBJ1-1	CASSQGQGSRENTEAFF	TGCGCCAGCAGCCAAGGACAGGGGAGTCGGGAGAACACTGAAGCTTTCTTT
TRBV20-1	once	TRBD1	TRBJ2-4	CSATDRGAKNIQYF	TGCAGTGCTACCGACAGGGGAGCCAAAAACATTCAGTACTTC
TRBV6-2/TRBV6-3	.	.	TRBJ2-6	CASSYQGTGANVLTF	TGTGCCAGCAGTTACCAGGGAACTGGGGCCAACGTCCTGACTTTC
TRBV19	.	.	TRBJ2-7	CASSYPSGAQYEQYF	TGTGCCAGTAGTTATCCCTCGGGGGCTCAATACGAGCAGTACTTC
TRBV7-8	few	.	TRBJ2-6	CASSLGRQPRSGANVLTF	TGTGCCAGCAGCTTAGGAAGACAGCCCCGCTCTGGGGCCAACGTCCTGACTTTC